This T cell receptor beta chain came from a study of blood T cell repertoires in COVID-19. About the research overall: Specimens from acute and convalescent COVID-19 originated in the United States, Italy and Spain.

This clone was recorded once. The V end was cut by 2 bases, the J end by 4 bases, with 7 bases between. The V gene's germline CDR1 is WNHNN and CDR2 SYGVQD (reference sequence). This CDR3 is built from 13 residues. Those enrolled in Seattle joined during active infection and were followed longitudinally afterward. Methods used by the authors: Amplification of reference gene primers provided the estimated nucleated cell counts. The data were produced by immunoSEQ multiplex PCR, yet TCRdb's version contains in-frame clones alone and is incomplete. V and J calls and clone size are copied from that table; D and trimming were computed from the DNA. The sample contains some 350,000 clones, about nine tenths of which appear only once.

V usage is TRBV10-1 and J usage is TRBJ2-3; D is possibly TRBD1 (5 bases). Sequencing used peripheral blood. This TCR came from a woman in her 70s with COVID-19, enrolled during active disease. The CDR3 is CASSEGAADTQYF. DNA of the CDR3: TGCGCCAGCAGTGAGGGGGCCGCAGATACGCAGTATTTT.